The 31 T cell receptor beta chains below come from one sample, sequenced in a study of CD8+CD57+ T cells in acquired aplastic anemia. According to the study, genomic DNA was the template for TCR beta VDJ and CDR3 profiling. From the reads, TCRdb called clonotypes with MiXCR, one entry per CDR3 protein. This sample has under 350,000 distinct CDR3 sequences, with roughly 50% found just once. The sequencing input was sorted CD4+, CD8+, or CD8+CD57+ T cells (not recorded which) from PBMCs. Receptor source: a human donor with severe aplastic anemia or a healthy control (not recorded which).

The chain recombines TRBV9 with TRBJ2-6, with D possibly matching TRBD1 (5 bases). The CDR3 has 17 residues. Germline V gene data show CDR1 as SGDLS and CDR2 as YYNGEE. V lost 0 bases to trimming and J lost 1 base, with 11 bases between them. CDR3 in DNA: TGTGCCAGCAGCGTAGACCAGGGTACTTCTGGGGCCAACGTCCTGACTTTC. The encoded protein is CASSVDQGTSGANVLTF.

In its sample, this clonotype was seen a few times. The chain's CDR3 is CASSPPTPDRATYEQYF. The DNA for the CDR3 is TGCGCCAGCAGCCCGCCCACCCCTGACAGGGCAACCTACGAGCAGTACTTC. This sequence joins TRBV5-1 and TRBJ2-7; 7 bases agree with TRBD1. V shed 4 bases and J 2 bases; nucleotides not matched to a gene: 15. The CDR3 length is 17 residues. CDR1 SGHRS and CDR2 YFSETQ come from the germline V gene.

This clonotype was seen ten or more times. The chain couples TRBV29-1 to TRBJ2-5, with D unclear. The CDR3 is made up of 12 amino acids. The ends were cut back, 3 bases at V and 4 bases at J, with 9 bases in the middle. Germline V gene lookup returns CDR1 SQVTM and CDR2 ANQGSEA. CDR3 in DNA: TGCAGCGTTGATAGGTTAACAGAGACCCAGTACTTC. It is translated as CSVDRLTETQYF.

This rearrangement joins TRBV20-1 to TRBJ2-5; 15 nucleotides align to TRBD2. Germline V CDR1 and CDR2: DFQATT, SNEGSKA (reference sequence). The CDR3 has 18 amino acids. J lost 2 bases, V lost 6 bases, and 13 bases had no gene match. CDR3 nucleotides: TGCAGTGCCCCAGCCCGGACTAGCGGGGGGGTACAACAAGAGACCCAGTACTTC. This encodes CSAPARTSGGVQQETQYF.

This clonotype was counted at least ten times. The chain recombines TRBV6-5 with TRBJ2-2; TRBD2 agrees at 7 bases. V lost 0 bases to trimming and J lost 0 bases; unmatched junction nucleotides: 4. Germline CDR1 reads MNHEY; CDR2 reads SVGAGI. The CDR3 length is 17 residues. The CDR3 DNA follows: TGTGCCAGCAGTTACTCGATGCGGGGGACGAACACCGGGGAGCTGTTTTTT. Residues: CASSYSMRGTNTGELFF.

This clonotype was recorded at least ten times. The chain carries TRBV5-1 and TRBJ2-7; the D gene is possibly TRBD2 (6 bases). Trimming pared 2 bases from V and 3 bases from J, leaving 12 bases between. Looked up from germline, CDR1 is SGHRS and CDR2 is YFSETQ. The CDR3 length is 14 residues. The CDR3 DNA is TGCGCCAGCAGCTTCGGGGGACCCATCTACGAGCAGTACTTC. It translates to CASSFGGPIYEQYF.

The CDR3 loop is CASSSGGTYVYEQYF. The DNA for the CDR3 is TGCGCCAGCAGCTCGGGCGGGACTTATGTCTACGAGCAGTACTTC. The V call is TRBV5-1, the J call TRBJ2-7, with D possibly TRBD2 on 6 matching bases. Trimming left V 3 bases short and J 3 bases short, with 16 bases between. Germline lookup yields CDR1 SGHRS and CDR2 YFSETQ. This CDR3 contains 15 residues.

This rearrangement joins TRBV6-5 to TRBJ2-7; D is possibly TRBD1 (6 bases). V was shortened by 6 bases and J by 2 bases, with 20 bases between the two germline ends. The germline gives CDR1 MNHEY, CDR2 SVGAGI. This CDR3 is built from 16 residues. CDR3 sequence (DNA): TGTGCCAGCAGCCGCACTACAGGGAAATCAGCCTACGAGCAGTACTTC. This codes for CASSRTTGKSAYEQYF.

The gene calls are TRBV15 and TRBJ2-7; 7 bases line up with TRBD2. The CDR3 loop spans 15 amino acids. Trimming cost V 1 base and J 5 bases; bases outside gene matches: 8. Germline V gene sequence: CDR1 LNHNV, CDR2 YYDKDF (reference sequence). The CDR3 protein is CATSRARRGGDEQYF. The CDR3 region has the DNA TGTGCCACCAGCAGAGCTCGCCGGGGAGGGGACGAGCAGTACTTC.

This chain uses TRBV4-1 with TRBJ2-7; D possibly uses TRBD1 or TRBD2 (5 bases each). This CDR3 contains 13 residues. V shed 1 base and J shed 5 bases, with 9 bases lying between them. Germline CDR1 MGHRA, CDR2 YSYEKL. DNA for the CDR3: TGCGCCAGCAGCCAAGGTGGGACCCACGAGCAGTACTTC. Translated, it gives CASSQGGTHEQYF.

The chain couples TRBV29-1 to TRBJ1-2; a possible D gene is TRBD1 (6 bases). Germline lookup yields CDR1 SQVTM and CDR2 ANQGSEA. This CDR3 spans 12 amino acids. V lost 7 bases, J lost 1 base, and 10 bases lay in between. As DNA, the CDR3 is TGCAGCGCCCGGACAGATAACTATGGCTACACCTTC. Translation gives CSARTDNYGYTF. Looking up the rest from reference TRBV29-1 and TRBJ1-2 gives the full variable domain: SAVISQKPSRDICQRGTSLTIQCQVDSQVTMMFWYRQQPGQSLTLIATANQGSEATYESGFVIDKFPISRPNLTFSTLTVSNMSPEDSSIYLCSARTDNYGYTFGSGTRLTVV.

Concerning this clonotype itself: The DNA is omitted, as the CDR3 cannot be located on it reliably, and the CDR3 follows TCRdb's listing. This sequence joins TRBV7-2 and TRBJ2-3; TRBD2 is the table's D call, not checked against the DNA. The CDR3 has 21 residues if both end residues are counted. From germline, CDR1 is SGHTA and CDR2 FQGNSA. The CDR3 sequence is CASSFYICSASGTSGADTQYF.

The genes are TRBV7-6 and TRBJ2-7; D not certain. CDR3 length: 14 residues. The germline V gene encodes CDR1 SGHVS and CDR2 FNYEAQ. V was pared by 5 bases and J by 1 base, with 12 bases between. The CDR3 DNA reads as TGTGCCAGCAGCCAAGAGAAGAATTCCTACGAGCAGTACTTC. It is translated as CASSQEKNSYEQYF.

This clonotype was counted between two and nine times. The genes are TRBV20-1 and TRBJ1-1; D is possibly TRBD1 (5 bases). The CDR3 sequence is 12 residues long. Germline V gives CDR1 DFQATT, CDR2 SNEGSKA (reference sequence). V lost 7 bases and J 0 bases, leaving 9 bases between the germline ends. CDR3 region: CSVDSLNTEAFF. CDR3 bases: TGCAGTGTTGACAGCCTGAACACTGAAGCTTTCTTT.

CDR3 region: CASSAPGPNQPQHF. CDR3 DNA sequence: TGTGCCAGCAGCGCGCCGGGACCCAACCAGCCCCAGCATTTT. The rearrangement joins TRBV7-9 to TRBJ1-5; weak D call: TRBD1 (5 bases). The CDR3 spans 14 residues. Germline V gene sequence: CDR1 SEHNR, CDR2 FQNEAQ (reference sequence). V lost 5 bases and J lost 7, with 15 bases in between.

The V and J genes are TRBV6-1 and TRBJ1-1; 10 bases match TRBD1. V was pared by 5 bases and J by 4 bases, with 4 bases of the junction left unmatched. CDR3 size: 14 residues. The germline gives CDR1 MNHNS, CDR2 SASEGT. The CDR3 DNA reads TGTGCCAGCAGTACTCGACAGGGGGCCACTGAAGCTTTCTTT. Protein product: CASSTRQGATEAFF.

This clonotype was seen ten or more times. The chain has TRBV5-1 and TRBJ2-7; D is possibly TRBD2 (6 bases). Germline V gene data show CDR1 as SGHRS and CDR2 as YFSETQ. Trimming removed 3 bases at V and 2 bases at J, with 12 bases between. CDR3 length: 14 residues. For the CDR3, the DNA is TGCGCCAGCAGCTCGGTCCCGGGAGCCTACGAGCAGTACTTC. Translation: CASSSVPGAYEQYF.

Concerning this clonotype: This is likely a read error, given that the CDR3 carries no conserved phenylalanine or tryptophan at its end. The genes are TRBV27 and TRBJ1-6; weak D call: TRBD1 (5 bases). The CDR3 contains 13 residues. Germline assignment: CDR1 MNHEY and CDR2 SMNVEV (reference sequence). The chain's CDR3 is CAGSFGGDSPLHL. The CDR3 DNA sequence: TGTGCCGGCAGTTTTGGTGGGGACTCACCCCTCCACCTT.

This clonotype has a single count. The V and J genes are TRBV29-1 and TRBJ1-5; possible D gene TRBD1, 6 bases. The V end lost 4 bases, the J end lost 6 bases, and 13 bases lay between the germline ends. Germline values: CDR1 SQVTM, CDR2 ANQGSEA. The CDR3 spans 13 residues. CDR3 loop: CSVALGAGQPQHF. The CDR3 DNA reads TGCAGCGTTGCTCTGGGGGCGGGTCAGCCCCAGCATTTT.

The chain links TRBV19 to TRBJ2-7; D is perhaps TRBD1 (6 bases). With 5 bases removed from V and 0 bases from J, the gap between germline ends came to 11 bases. CDR3 length: 14 amino acids. Germline assignment: CDR1 LNHDA and CDR2 SQIVND (reference sequence). The CDR3 reads CASSPGQLSYEQYF. The CDR3 DNA reads as TGTGCCAGTAGTCCCGGACAGCTCTCCTACGAGCAGTACTTC.

In this sample, this clonotype turned up a few times. The chain has TRBV20-1 and TRBJ2-3; the match to TRBD2 covers 9 bases. The CDR3 runs 15 residues. Trimming cost V 0 bases and J 11 bases; bases outside gene matches: 12. CDR1 DFQATT and CDR2 SNEGSKA come from the germline V gene (reference sequence). The CDR3 protein is CSARDRRRGGGEQYF. The CDR3 coding sequence is TGCAGTGCTAGAGATAGGAGGCGGGGGGGAGGTGAGCAGTATTTT.

The genes are TRBV2 and TRBJ2-6; D ambiguous. CDR1 is SNHLY and CDR2 is FYNNEI in the germline V gene. The ends were cut back, 6 bases at V and 0 bases at J, with 9 bases in the middle. The length of the CDR3 is 15 residues. The CDR3: CASRTVSSGANVLTF. CDR3 nucleotide sequence: TGTGCCAGCAGAACAGTTAGCTCTGGGGCCAACGTCCTGACTTTC.

The chain couples TRBV24-1 to TRBJ2-5; 9 bases align to TRBD1. Germline V CDR1 and CDR2: KGHDR, SFDVKD. Trimming at V came to 3 bases and at J to 7 bases, leaving 8 bases not matched to a gene. The CDR3 is made up of 15 amino acids. CDR3 DNA: TGTGCCACCAGTGATCCGGGACAGGGTTTAGGGACCCAGTACTTC. Translated, it gives CATSDPGQGLGTQYF.

The chain recombines TRBV20-1 with TRBJ2-1, with 8 nucleotides matching TRBD2. Germline V gene sequence: CDR1 DFQATT, CDR2 SNEGSKA (reference sequence). V trimming: 5 bases; J trimming: 8 bases; junction bases outside the gene matches: 11. The CDR3 length is 14 residues. CDR3 loop: CSARGGTLLYEQFF. The CDR3 DNA sequence: TGCAGTGCTCGGGGGGGTACCCTCCTATATGAGCAGTTCTTC.

This clonotype was picked up many times. The chain carries TRBV20-1 and TRBJ2-5, with TRBD2 identical over 9 bases. This CDR3 region has 16 residues. Germline CDR1 reads DFQATT; CDR2 reads SNEGSKA (reference sequence). Trimming removed 4 bases from V and 5 bases from J; junction bases left unmatched: 14. CDR3 sequence reads: CSATPGGGGAWETQYF. In nucleotides, the CDR3 is TGCAGTGCTACCCCCGGGGGCGGGGGGGCCTGGGAGACCCAGTACTTC.

In regard to this clonotype: The junction shows a germline mismatch at one end, possibly a read error. The rearrangement joins TRBV7-9 to TRBJ2-5; D is undetermined. This CDR3 has 15 amino acids. From germline, CDR1 is SEHNR and CDR2 FQNEAQ (reference sequence). CDR3 bases: TGTGCCAGCCGCCCAATACCCGGGTCACGAGAGGCCCAGTACTTC. Translating gives CASRPIPGSREAQYF.

This chain joins TRBV7-9 and TRBJ2-7, with 9 positions matching TRBD1. This CDR3 is built from 16 residues. Germline V gene sequence: CDR1 SEHNR, CDR2 FQNEAQ (reference sequence). The V segment lost 5 bases and the J segment 3 bases; nucleotides outside the gene matches: 11. The DNA for the CDR3 is TGTGCCAGCAGCCAAGAACCCGGGACAGGGAGCTACGAGCAGTACTTC. It translates to CASSQEPGTGSYEQYF.

This clonotype was recorded many times. This chain links TRBV20-1 with TRBJ2-3; the D gene is possibly TRBD1 (5 bases). Looked up from germline, CDR1 is DFQATT and CDR2 is SNEGSKA (reference sequence). The CDR3 has 13 amino acids. V lost 6 bases, J lost 3 bases, and 13 bases lay in between. CDR3 amino acids: CSAPARATDTQYF. The DNA of the CDR3 is TGCAGTGCCCCGGCCAGGGCGACAGATACGCAGTATTTT.

In this sample, this clonotype turned up many times. The chain joins TRBV5-8 to TRBJ2-2; D gene uncertain. Germline V CDR1 and CDR2: SGHTS, YDEGEE. The CDR3 extends over 16 amino acids. Trimming stripped 3 bases from V and 2 bases from J, with 14 bases between. This chain's CDR3 is CASSYGRAPNTGELFF. In nucleotides, the CDR3 is TGTGCCAGCAGCTACGGAAGGGCTCCCAACACCGGGGAGCTGTTTTTT. Using reference TRBV5-8 and TRBJ2-2 for the parts outside the CDR3, the full variable domain is EAGVTQSPTHLIKTRGQQATLRCSPISGHTSVYWYQQALGLGLQFLLWYDEGEERNRGNFPPRFSGRQFPNYSSELNVNALELEDSALYLCASSYGRAPNTGELFFGEGSRLTVL.

There are many counts of this clonotype. V usage is TRBV20-1 and J usage is TRBJ1-6; D might be TRBD1 (6 bases). This CDR3 region has 12 residues. In germline, CDR1 is DFQATT, CDR2 SNEGSKA (reference sequence). CDR3 nucleotide sequence: TGCAGCAGCAGGGGTGCGGATTCACCCCTCCACTTT. Its protein is CSSRGADSPLHF.

This clonotype has ten or more counts. The V call is TRBV11-3, the J call TRBJ2-5, with D hard to call. V was shortened by 3 bases and J by 4 bases, with 9 bases between the two germline ends. Germline values: CDR1 SGHNT, CDR2 YENEEA. This CDR3 has 13 amino acids. In nucleotides, the CDR3 is TGTGCCAGCAGCTTGTCGGCCCCAGAGACCCAGTACTTC. Residues: CASSLSAPETQYF.